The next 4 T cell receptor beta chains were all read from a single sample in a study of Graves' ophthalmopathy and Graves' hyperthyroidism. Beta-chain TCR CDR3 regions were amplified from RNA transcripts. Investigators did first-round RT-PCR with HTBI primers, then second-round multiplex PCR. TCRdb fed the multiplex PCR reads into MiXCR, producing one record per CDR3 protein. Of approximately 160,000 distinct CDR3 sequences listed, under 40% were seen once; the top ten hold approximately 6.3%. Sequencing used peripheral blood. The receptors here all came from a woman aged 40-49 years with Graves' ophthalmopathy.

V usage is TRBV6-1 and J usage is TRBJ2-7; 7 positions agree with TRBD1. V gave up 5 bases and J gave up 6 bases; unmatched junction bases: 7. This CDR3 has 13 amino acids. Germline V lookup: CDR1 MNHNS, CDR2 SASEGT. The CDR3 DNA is TGTGCCAGCAGTCCCCGACAGGGTGGCGAGCAGTACTTC. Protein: CASSPRQGGEQYF.

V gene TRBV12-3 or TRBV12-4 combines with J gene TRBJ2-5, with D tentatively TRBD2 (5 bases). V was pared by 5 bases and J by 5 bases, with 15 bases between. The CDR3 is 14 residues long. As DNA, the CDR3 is TGTGCCAGCAGTGACCCCGATCGGGATGAGACCCAGTACTTC. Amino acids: CASSDPDRDETQYF.

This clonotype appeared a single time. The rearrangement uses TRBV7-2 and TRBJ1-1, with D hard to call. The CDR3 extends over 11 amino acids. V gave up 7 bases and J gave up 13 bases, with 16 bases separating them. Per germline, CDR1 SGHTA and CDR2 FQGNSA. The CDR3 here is CASTVNIVSFF. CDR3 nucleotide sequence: TGTGCCAGCACCGTAAACATTGTAAGTTTCTTT. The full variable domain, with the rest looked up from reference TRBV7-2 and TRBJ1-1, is GAGVSQSPSNKVTEKGKDVELRCDPISGHTALYWYRQSLGQGLEFLIYFQGNSAPDKSGLPSDRFSAERTGGSVSTLTIQRTQQEDSAVYLCASTVNIVSFFGQGTRLTVV.

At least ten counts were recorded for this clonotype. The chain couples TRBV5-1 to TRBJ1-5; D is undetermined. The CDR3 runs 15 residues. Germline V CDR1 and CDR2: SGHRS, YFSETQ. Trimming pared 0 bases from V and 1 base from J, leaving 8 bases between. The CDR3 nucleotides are TGCGCCAGCAGCTTGGTGTATGGAAGCAATCAGCCCCAGCATTTT. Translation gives CASSLVYGSNQPQHF.